The 17 T cell receptor beta chains in this list originate from one sample, sequenced in a study of T cell repertoires in cytomegalovirus infection (dated by TCRdb to the late 2010s). The treatment or condition tag for this specimen amounts to: in vitro stimulation with specific CMV peptide epitopes to enrich CMV-specific T cells. These receptors' antigens are unknown. Sequencing relied on an Illumina HiSeq 1500. In-frame beta chains were kept once TCRdb had trimmed the public reads at Q25 with fastp and called clones with MiXCR. Records with the same CDR3 protein are collapsed into one entry carrying the most frequent genes and DNA. The sample table lists 650,000 to 900,000 distinct CDR3 sequences, 32% of them with a count of one. The top ten clonotypes cover around 12% of the sample. Sequenced here: cultured CD8+ T cells from PBMCs, sampled from culture after CMV antigen stimulation. The receptor set was obtained from a human donor in good health (CMV status not recorded). Some clones in this sample may be carry-over from other donors' samples.

This clonotype was found a few times. V usage is TRBV19 and J usage is TRBJ2-7; D is unresolved. Germline-derived CDR1 and CDR2 are LNHDA and SQIVND (reference sequence). The V and J ends lost 3 bases and 2 bases respectively, with 8 bases between them. The CDR3 has 13 amino acids. The CDR3 DNA reads TGTGCCAGTAGTATGGCAGTTACCTACGAGCAGTACTTC. Its protein product is CASSMAVTYEQYF.

This clonotype was observed many times. The rearrangement uses TRBV7-3 and TRBJ1-2; 12 bases match TRBD1. CDR3 size: 18 residues. V lost 2 bases to trimming and J lost 4 bases; unmatched junction nucleotides: 11. Germline V gene data show CDR1 as SGHTA and CDR2 as FQGTGA. The CDR3, as DNA: TGTGCCAGCAGCTTAGGGCCGGGACAGGGGGCGATTGGCTATGGCTACACCTTC. Translation gives CASSLGPGQGAIGYGYTF.

This sequence joins TRBV12-3 or TRBV12-4 and TRBJ1-4, with TRBD1 matching over 9 bases. The CDR3 has 21 residues. V lost 3 bases to trimming and J lost 5 bases; unmatched junction nucleotides: 22. The CDR3 bases are TGTGCCAGCAGTTTCGATATTGAGACCGGGACAGGGTTCTATCGGAATGAAAAACTGTTTTTT. Residues: CASSFDIETGTGFYRNEKLFF.

This clonotype has just a few counts. This chain links TRBV11-3 with TRBJ2-2; no clear D gene. CDR3 length: 14 amino acids. Trimming took 2 bases from V and 7 from J, leaving 11 bases between them. The germline gives CDR1 SGHNT, CDR2 YENEEA. The CDR3 region has the DNA TGTGCCAGCAGCTTAAGTGGGCCCGGCGGGGAGCTGTTTTTT. Its protein is CASSLSGPGGELFF.

This clonotype was seen more than once but under ten times. The chain links TRBV6-6 to TRBJ1-5, with D hard to call. Germline V gene data show CDR1 as MNHNY and CDR2 as SVGAGI (reference sequence). Trimming stripped 6 bases from V and 2 bases from J, with 11 bases between. The CDR3 is made up of 14 amino acids. The CDR3 DNA sequence: TGTGCCAGCAGATACATGGGTGGCAATCAGCCCCAGCATTTT. As protein: CASRYMGGNQPQHF.

The table lists this clonotype with many counts. V and J are TRBV7-2 and TRBJ2-1, with 9 nucleotides matching TRBD1. The CDR3 totals 17 residues. Germline values: CDR1 SGHTA, CDR2 FQGNSA. The junction had 7 bases not matched to a gene; V was cut back by 2 bases and J by 2 bases. The CDR3 is CASSLTSGTGPYNEQFF. The CDR3 DNA is TGTGCCAGCAGCTTAACCTCCGGGACAGGGCCCTACAATGAGCAGTTCTTC.

V gene TRBV4-2 combines with J gene TRBJ1-3; 7 bases match TRBD1. The germline CDR1 and CDR2 sequences are LGHNA and YNFKEQ. The junction had 17 bases not matched to a gene; V was cut back by 6 bases and J by 9 bases. The CDR3 has 16 amino acids. The CDR3 DNA is TGTGCCAGCAGGATAAGCCGGGACAGTCTTGGTCCCACCATATATTTT. This translates into CASRISRDSLGPTIYF.

This clonotype appeared a few times. The chain couples TRBV10-2 to TRBJ2-7; no reliable D call. Trimming pared 0 bases from V and 1 base from J, leaving 10 bases between. Germline values: CDR1 WSHSY, CDR2 SAAADI. The CDR3 is 15 amino acids. The CDR3 sequence: CASSESYRESYEQYF. In DNA, the CDR3 is TGCGCCAGCAGTGAGTCGTACCGCGAGTCCTACGAGCAGTACTTC.

This clonotype appeared a few times. This sequence joins TRBV27 and TRBJ1-1; D is undetermined. Deletions cut 5 bases from V and 5 bases from J, with 12 bases between. The CDR3 loop spans 13 amino acids. In germline, CDR1 is MNHEY, CDR2 SMNVEV (reference sequence). The CDR3 protein is CASSVGKGTEAFF. In nucleotides, the CDR3 is TGTGCCAGCAGTGTGGGGAAGGGAACTGAAGCTTTCTTT.

The CDR3 loop reads CASSEWVRGEAFF. CDR3 in DNA: TGTGCCAGCAGTGAATGGGTGCGTGGTGAAGCTTTCTTT. The V and J genes are TRBV6-1 and TRBJ1-1; no definite D call. Trimming removed 2 bases at V and 7 bases at J, with 11 bases between. The CDR3 contains 13 residues. Germline values: CDR1 MNHNS, CDR2 SASEGT.

In DNA, the CDR3 is TGTGCCAGCAGGGGGACAGGGGTATACCATGAGCAGTTCTTC. This codes for CASRGTGVYHEQFF. V gene TRBV6-2 or TRBV6-3 combines with J gene TRBJ2-1; 10 bases match TRBD1. The V gene end was trimmed by 6 bases and the J gene end by 8 bases; junction bases not matched to a gene: 7. The CDR3 sequence is 14 residues long. From germline, CDR1 is MNHEY and CDR2 SVGEGT.

With regard to this clonotype: Sequence at one end of the junction differs from germline and may be a read error. The chain couples TRBV7-7 to TRBJ1-4; D is ambiguous. Germline V lookup: CDR1 SSHAT, CDR2 FNYEAQ (reference sequence). This CDR3 spans 12 amino acids. CDR3 amino acids: CASSLDNEKLFF. CDR3 bases: TGTGCTAGCAGCTTAGATAATGAAAAACTGTTTTTT.

The chain carries TRBV5-6 and TRBJ2-1; no firm D call. Germline V gives CDR1 SGHDT, CDR2 YYEEEE. This CDR3 has 13 amino acids. V was pared by 1 base and J by 6 bases, with 8 bases between. CDR3 bases: TGTGCCAGCAGCTTGAATTTCGGCAATGAGCAGTTCTTC. This encodes CASSLNFGNEQFF.

This chain uses TRBV6-5 with TRBJ2-7; weak D call: TRBD1 (5 bases). Germline V gene lookup returns CDR1 MNHEY and CDR2 SVGAGI. The V end lost 5 bases, the J end lost 4 bases, and 12 bases lay between the germline ends. This CDR3 comprises 13 residues. This chain's CDR3 is CASSPTQGYEQYV. The CDR3 DNA is TGTGCCAGCAGTCCCACTCAGGGATACGAGCAGTACGTC.

Remarks on this clonotype: With a much larger clone just one base away, this may be a read error. V usage is TRBV7-2 and J usage is TRBJ1-5; 9 nucleotides agree with TRBD1. The end of the DNA aligns better with TRBJ2-3, so the J call may be wrong. The CDR3 length is 19 residues. Germline V gives CDR1 SGHTA, CDR2 FQGNSA. CDR3 region: CASSWDPHTGGGSAEPQYF. CDR3 nucleotides: TGTGCCAGCAGCTGGGACCCACACACAGGGGGCGGATCTGCTGAGCCCCAGTATTTT.

The rearrangement joins TRBV15 to TRBJ2-1; a possible D gene is TRBD1 (6 bases). CDR1 is LNHNV and CDR2 is YYDKDF in the germline V gene (reference sequence). The ends were cut back, 8 bases at V and 5 bases at J, with 10 bases in the middle. CDR3 length equals 12 residues. The CDR3 sequence is CATGGSDNEQFF. The DNA for the CDR3 is TGTGCCACCGGGGGCTCAGACAATGAGCAGTTCTTC.

This clonotype was observed a handful of times. The rearrangement joins TRBV6-6 to TRBJ1-2, with 8 bases identical to TRBD1. This CDR3 has 14 residues. Germline assignment: CDR1 MNHNY and CDR2 SVGAGI (reference sequence). With V trimmed by 0 bases and J by 4 bases, 1 base remained unmatched. The CDR3 loop reads CASSYSTGAYGYTF. The CDR3 DNA reads TGTGCCAGCAGTTACTCGACAGGGGCCTATGGCTACACCTTC.